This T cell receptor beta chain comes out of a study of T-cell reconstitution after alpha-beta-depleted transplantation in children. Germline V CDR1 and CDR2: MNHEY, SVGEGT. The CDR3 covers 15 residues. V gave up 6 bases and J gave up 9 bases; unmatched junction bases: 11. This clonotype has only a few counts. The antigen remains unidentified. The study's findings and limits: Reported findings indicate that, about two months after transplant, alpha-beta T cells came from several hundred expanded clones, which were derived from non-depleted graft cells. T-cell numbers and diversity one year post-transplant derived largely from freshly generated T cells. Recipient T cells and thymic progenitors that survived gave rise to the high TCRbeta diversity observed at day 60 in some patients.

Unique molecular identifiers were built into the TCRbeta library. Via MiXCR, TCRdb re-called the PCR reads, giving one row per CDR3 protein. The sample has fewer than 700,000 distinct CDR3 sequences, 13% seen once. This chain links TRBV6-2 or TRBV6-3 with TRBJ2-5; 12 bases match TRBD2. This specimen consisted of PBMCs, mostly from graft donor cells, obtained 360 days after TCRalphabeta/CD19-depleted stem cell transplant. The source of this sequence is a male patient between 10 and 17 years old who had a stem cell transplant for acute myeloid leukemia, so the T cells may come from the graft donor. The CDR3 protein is CASSGLAGTIRAQYF. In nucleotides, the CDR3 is TGTGCCAGCAGCGGACTAGCGGGGACGATACGGGCCCAGTACTTC.